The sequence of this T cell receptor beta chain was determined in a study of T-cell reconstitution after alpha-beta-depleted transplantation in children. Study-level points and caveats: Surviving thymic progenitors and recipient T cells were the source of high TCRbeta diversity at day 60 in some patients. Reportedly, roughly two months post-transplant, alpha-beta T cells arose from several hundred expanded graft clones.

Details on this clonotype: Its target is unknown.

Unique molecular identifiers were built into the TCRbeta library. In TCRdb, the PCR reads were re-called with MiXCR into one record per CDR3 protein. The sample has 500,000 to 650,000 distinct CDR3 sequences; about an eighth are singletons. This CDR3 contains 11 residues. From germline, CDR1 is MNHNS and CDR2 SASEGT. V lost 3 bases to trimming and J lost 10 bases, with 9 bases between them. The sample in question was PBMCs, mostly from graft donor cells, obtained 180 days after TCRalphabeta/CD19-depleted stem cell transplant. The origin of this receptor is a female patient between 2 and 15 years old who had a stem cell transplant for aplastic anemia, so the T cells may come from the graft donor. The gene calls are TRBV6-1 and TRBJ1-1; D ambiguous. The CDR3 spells CASSDPDGAFF. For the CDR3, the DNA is TGTGCCAGCAGTGATCCGGACGGAGCTTTCTTT.